The T cell receptor (beta chain) under discussion was sequenced for a study of blood T cell repertoires in COVID-19. Across the whole study: T cells, B-cell-depleted T cells, or PBMCs supplied cDNA or gDNA.

Adults between about 18 and 95 years of age took part from about 24 US areas. Grouping used clinical history reported by participants in a survey and questionnaire. Either two negative PCRs, clearance, or symptom resolution qualified Cohort 3 donors as recovered. The trim removed 5 bases at V and 6 bases at J, leaving 6 bases unmatched. CDR3 length equals 13 residues. CDR1 is SQVTM and CDR2 is ANQGSEA in the germline V gene. Repertoires were generated with immunoSEQ multiplex PCR, while TCRdb's copy carries only in-frame clones and drops some. The sample includes roughly 180,000 clones, approximately 90% of them seen just once.

This TCR derives from a young woman who had recovered from COVID-19. V gene TRBV29-1 combines with J gene TRBJ1-4; TRBD1 matches at 7 bases. Sample: PBMCs or T cells enriched from blood (not recorded which). In nucleotides, the CDR3 is TGCAGCGTTTACAGGGGAGGATATGAAAAACTGTTTTTT. Protein product: CSVYRGGYEKLFF. Supplemented by reference TRBV29-1 and TRBJ1-4, the full variable domain reads SAVISQKPSRDICQRGTSLTIQCQVDSQVTMMFWYRQQPGQSLTLIATANQGSEATYESGFVIDKFPISRPNLTFSTLTVSNMSPEDSSIYLCSVYRGGYEKLFFGSGTQLSVL.